A single T cell receptor beta chain is shown here with its context. This sample is drawn from a study of blood T cell repertoires in COVID-19. Germline V lookup: CDR1 SQVTM, CDR2 ANQGSEA. The CDR3 runs to 10 residues. Trimming took 6 bases from V and 3 from J, leaving 5 bases between them. Sequenced by immunoSEQ multiplex PCR; TCRdb stores in-frame clones only, minus some. The data contain some 56,000 clones, around nine tenths of them singletons. Sequenced: peripheral blood. This clonotype was obtained from a woman aged 60 to 75 with COVID-19, enrolled during active disease. J is TRBJ1-2 and V is TRBV29-1; D may be TRBD1 (5 bases). The CDR3 DNA sequence: TGCAGCGTGACAGACTATGGCTACACCTTC. Encoded protein: CSVTDYGYTF.